Listed here are 12 T cell receptor beta chains from one sample, sequenced in a study of OX40 agonist ivuxolimab in advanced cancers. Generated by immunoSEQ multiplex PCR, the TCRdb table keeps only in-frame clones and is missing some. The sample has tens of thousands of clones, 74% seen once. The sample in question was CD4+ or CD8+ T cells sorted from blood, obtained in a trial of the OX40 agonist ivuxolimab. The receptors shown here come from an adult with an advanced solid tumor such as melanoma, head and neck, liver or kidney cancer.

The sample holds one count of this clone. The chain joins TRBV7-2 to TRBJ2-2; D possibly corresponds to TRBD2 (7 bases). The CDR3 has 15 residues. The ends were cut back, 1 base at V and 7 bases at J, with 13 bases in the middle. The germline CDR1 and CDR2 sequences are SGHTA and FQGNSA. The CDR3 nucleotides read TGTGCCAGCAGCTTAGTTGGGGGGGCCCTCGGGGAGCTGTTTTTT. Protein sequence: CASSLVGGALGELFF.

V and J are TRBV21-1 and TRBJ2-1; the table's D call, TRBD2, was not checked against the DNA. TRBV21-1 is deemed a pseudogene. The CDR3 has 16 amino acids. The CDR3 loop is CASSIVRGQVYNEQFF. DNA of the CDR3: TGTGCCAGCAGCATCGTACGCGGGCAGGTCTACAATGAGCAGTTCTTC.

This clone was seen once. The V call is TRBV7-9, the J call TRBJ1-6; maybe TRBD1 (5 bases). V lost 3 bases to trimming and J lost 3 bases, with 6 bases between them. CDR3 size: 14 residues. CDR1 is SEHNR and CDR2 is FQNEAQ in the germline V gene (reference sequence). For the CDR3, the DNA is TGTGCCAGCAGCTTCGACAGCTATAATTCACCCCTCCACTTT. This translates into CASSFDSYNSPLHF.

V and J are TRBV7-8 and TRBJ2-6, with no clear D. CDR1 and CDR2 (germline): SGHVS, FQNEAQ. The CDR3 is 15 amino acids. V lost 2 bases, J lost 2 bases, and 7 bases lay in between. The CDR3 nucleotides read TGTGCCAGCAGCTTACCCCGGACTGGGGCCAACGTCCTGACTTTC. Protein: CASSLPRTGANVLTF. The entire variable domain, with the rest obtained from reference TRBV7-8 and TRBJ2-6, is as follows: GAGVSQSPRYKVAKRGQDVALRCDPISGHVSLFWYQQALGQGPEFLTYFQNEAQLDKSGLPSDRFFAERPEGSVSTLKIQRTQQEDSAVYLCASSLPRTGANVLTFGAGSRLTVL.

The chain employs TRBV18 and TRBJ1-1; D gene ambiguous. This CDR3 contains 14 residues. Germline V lookup: CDR1 KGHSH, CDR2 LQKENI. V was trimmed by 2 bases and J by 2 bases, leaving 9 bases between them. The chain's CDR3 is CASSPVRENTEAFF. CDR3 DNA sequence: TGTGCCAGCTCACCAGTCCGGGAAAACACTGAAGCTTTCTTT. Based on the CDR3 plus reference TRBV18 and TRBJ1-1, the full variable domain is NAGVMQNPRHLVRRRGQEARLRCSPMKGHSHVYWYRQLPEEGLKFMVYLQKENIIDESGMPKERFSAEFPKEGPSILRIQQVVRGDSAAYFCASSPVRENTEAFFGQGTRLTVV.

V gene TRBV18 combines with J gene TRBJ2-1; 11 bases match TRBD2. The germline gives CDR1 KGHSH, CDR2 LQKENI. J lost 4 bases, V lost 4 bases, and 6 bases had no gene match. This CDR3 is 16 amino acids long. Here the CDR3 DNA reads TGTGCCAGCTCACGAATAGCGGGGGGGCTATACAATGAGCAGTTCTTC. Translation: CASSRIAGGLYNEQFF.

This sequence joins TRBV5-1 and TRBJ1-2; 7 nucleotides agree with TRBD1. The germline V gene has CDR1 SGHRS and CDR2 YFSETQ. This CDR3 has 15 residues. The trim removed 2 bases at V and 7 bases at J, leaving 11 bases unmatched. The CDR3 here is CASSFQQGSASGYTF. The CDR3 coding sequence is TGCGCCAGCAGCTTCCAACAGGGGAGCGCGTCTGGCTACACCTTC.

V gene TRBV19 combines with J gene TRBJ1-2; tentative D call: TRBD1 (5 bases). In germline, CDR1 is LNHDA, CDR2 SQIVND (reference sequence). The V gene lost 6 bases and the J gene lost 4 bases, with 12 bases spanning the gap. The CDR3 sequence is 13 residues long. CDR3 coding DNA: TGTGCCAGTAGCCAACCGACAGCCTATGGCTACACCTTC. This translates into CASSQPTAYGYTF.

This CDR3 is CASSPRTGDYGYTF. As DNA, the CDR3 is TGCGCCAGCAGCCCAAGGACCGGCGACTATGGCTACACCTTC. The J gene is TRBJ1-2, the V gene TRBV5-1; D unclear. From germline, CDR1 is SGHRS and CDR2 YFSETQ. Trimming cost V 4 bases and J 3 bases, with 13 bases left between them. The CDR3 loop spans 14 amino acids. Supplemented by reference TRBV5-1 and TRBJ1-2, the full variable domain reads KAGVTQTPRYLIKTRGQQVTLSCSPISGHRSVSWYQQTPGQGLQFLFEYFSETQRNKGNFPGRFSGRQFSNSRSEMNVSTLELGDSALYLCASSPRTGDYGYTFGSGTRLTVV.

This chain uses TRBV6-5 with TRBJ2-3; 8 bases align to TRBD1. The germline CDR1 and CDR2 sequences are MNHEY and SVGAGI. V was clipped by 2 bases and J by 2 bases; unmatched bases: 6. This CDR3 has 16 amino acids. CDR3 in DNA: TGTGCCAGCAGTTACGCAGGGGGCGCGTTCACAGATACGCAGTATTTT. This encodes CASSYAGGAFTDTQYF.

Points on this clone: One end of the junction does not line up with germline, which may come from a read error. This chain connects TRBV4-2 to TRBJ2-1; 14 nucleotides agree with TRBD2. CDR3 size: 19 residues. Germline CDR1 reads LGHNA; CDR2 reads YNFKEQ. The CDR3 coding sequence is TGTGCCGGCAGCCCCGGACTAGCGGGGGGCCTAGACTCCTACAATGAGCAGTTCTTC. Amino acids: CAGSPGLAGGLDSYNEQFF.

The chain recombines TRBV27 with TRBJ2-3; 10 bases line up with TRBD2. The CDR3 runs 15 residues. J lost 6 bases, V lost 6 bases, and 9 bases had no gene match. Germline CDR1 MNHEY, CDR2 SMNVEV (reference sequence). The CDR3 bases are TGTGCCAGCAGACCCGGGACTAGCGTCACGGATACGCAGTATTTT. It is translated as CASRPGTSVTDTQYF.